A single sample is the source of the 21 T cell receptor beta chains below, sequenced in a study of regulatory T cells in long-lasting Graves disease. To make TCR beta libraries, researchers used iRepertoire HTBI primers and Arm-PCR of CDR3 regions. One entry per CDR3 protein results from TCRdb running MiXCR on the multiplex PCR reads. The table has under 250,000 distinct CDR3 sequences, roughly 21% seen once; the top ten hold about 15%. Documented time point: newly diagnosed GD, antithyroid drugs for less than 3 months. Construction of the TCR library relied on RNA isolated from PBMCs. The input for sequencing was peripheral blood mononuclear cells (PBMCs), taken at new diagnosis, from a patient treated with antithyroid drugs. These receptors all come from a female donor with Graves disease.

The chain has TRBV7-3 and TRBJ2-5; TRBD2 agrees at 12 bases. Losses at the gene ends were 6 bases for V and 9 bases for J; bases not matched to a gene: 11. This CDR3 has 15 amino acids. The germline gives CDR1 SGHTA, CDR2 FQGTGA. For the CDR3, the DNA is TGTGCCAGCAGAAAAGGACTAGCGGGACAAGATGCCCAGTACTTC. Residues: CASRKGLAGQDAQYF.

This clonotype has a count of ten or more. The chain carries TRBV18 and TRBJ2-7; D possibly corresponds to TRBD1 (5 bases). V gave up 2 bases and J gave up 7 bases, with 12 bases separating them. Germline V gene lookup returns CDR1 KGHSH and CDR2 LQKENI. CDR3 size: 13 residues. The CDR3 loop reads CASSPVGAREQYF. In DNA form, the CDR3 reads TGTGCCAGCTCACCAGTAGGGGCGAGGGAGCAGTACTTC.

This clonotype was seen many times. The V and J genes are TRBV28 and TRBJ2-5; 7 positions agree with TRBD1. The CDR3 covers 15 residues. Germline CDR1 reads MDHEN; CDR2 reads SYDVKM. The trim removed 7 bases at V and 1 base at J, leaving 9 bases unmatched. CDR3 nucleotide sequence: TGTGCCAGCACTGACAGGGATGGGCTCCAAGAGACCCAGTACTTC. Translation: CASTDRDGLQETQYF.

This clonotype has a count of ten or more. The chain is built from TRBV27 and TRBJ1-1, with D unclear. The CDR3 extends over 13 amino acids. The V gene's germline CDR1 is MNHEY and CDR2 SMNVEV (reference sequence). Trimming took off 4 bases at V and 6 bases at J, with 12 bases between the two ends. CDR3 sequence: CASSYGNRAEAFF. CDR3 in DNA: TGTGCCAGCAGTTACGGTAATCGGGCTGAAGCTTTCTTT.

The chain links TRBV7-2 to TRBJ2-1, with 12 bases that match TRBD2. The junction had 6 bases not matched to a gene; V was cut back by 3 bases and J by 6 bases. Germline loops: CDR1 SGHTA, CDR2 FQGNSA. The CDR3 covers 16 residues. This chain's CDR3 is CASSFSSGGAGNEQFF. DNA of the CDR3: TGTGCCAGCAGCTTTTCTAGCGGGGGGGCCGGCAATGAGCAGTTCTTC.

This sequence joins TRBV7-8 and TRBJ2-1, with TRBD2 matching 14 bases. Looked up from germline, CDR1 is SGHVS and CDR2 is FQNEAQ. This CDR3 is built from 16 residues. J lost 8 bases, V lost 6 bases, and 9 bases had no gene match. The CDR3 sequence: CASRLPGLAGADEQFF. CDR3 nucleotide sequence: TGTGCCAGCAGACTACCGGGACTAGCGGGGGCCGATGAGCAGTTCTTC.

This rearrangement joins TRBV6-5 to TRBJ1-4; D is uncertain. Germline CDR1 MNHEY, CDR2 SVGAGI. With 4 bases removed from V and 4 bases from J, the gap between germline ends came to 13 bases. The CDR3 has 15 amino acids. The CDR3 nucleotides read TGTGCCAGCAGTTCCGGCCGGGGTCGTAATGAAAAACTGTTTTTT. It encodes CASSSGRGRNEKLFF.

This clonotype was counted ten times or more. The chain combines TRBV29-1 with TRBJ2-5; 14 positions agree with TRBD2. From germline, CDR1 is SQVTM and CDR2 ANQGSEA. The CDR3 length is 16 residues. V was clipped by 6 bases and J by 4 bases; unmatched bases: 10. The CDR3 coding sequence is TGCAGCGTAGCCGGGACTAGCGGGGGTATCTCAGAGACCCAGTACTTC. Its translation is CSVAGTSGGISETQYF.

The rearrangement joins TRBV9 to TRBJ1-1, with D unresolved. Germline loops: CDR1 SGDLS, CDR2 YYNGEE. The CDR3 extends over 15 amino acids. V lost 0 bases to trimming and J lost 1 base, with 10 bases between them. The CDR3 loop reads CASSVATSSNTEAFF. DNA of the CDR3: TGTGCCAGCAGCGTAGCTACGAGTTCGAACACTGAAGCTTTCTTT.

This clonotype showed up many times. The genes are TRBV12-3 or TRBV12-4 and TRBJ2-3; the D is unclear. The V end lost 6 bases, the J end lost 3 bases, and 4 bases lay between the germline ends. CDR3 size: 11 residues. The DNA of the CDR3 is TGTGCCAGCAGCCAAACAGATACGCAGTATTTT. It translates to CASSQTDTQYF.

This clonotype has a count of ten or more. The chain employs TRBV7-9 and TRBJ2-1; 9 positions agree with TRBD1. CDR3 length: 14 amino acids. The V segment lost 4 bases and the J segment 5 bases; nucleotides outside the gene matches: 3. Germline CDR1 reads SEHNR; CDR2 reads FQNEAQ (reference sequence). CDR3 amino acids: CASSYGTGNNEQFF. The CDR3 DNA follows: TGTGCCAGCAGCTACGGGACAGGGAACAATGAGCAGTTCTTC.

The chain recombines TRBV12-3 or TRBV12-4 with TRBJ2-5, with TRBD2 identical over 9 bases. The J call could be wrong; TRBJ2-1 is a better fit for the DNA end. The CDR3 length is 14 residues. This CDR3 is CASTLAGGSDEQFF. The CDR3 DNA reads as TGTGCCAGCACTCTCGCGGGAGGGTCGGATGAGCAGTTCTTC.

The chain combines TRBV18 with TRBJ2-1, with 8 bases fitting TRBD1. J lost 5 bases, V lost 3 bases, and 3 bases had no gene match. The CDR3 has 14 amino acids. Germline CDR1 KGHSH, CDR2 LQKENI. CDR3 DNA: TGTGCCAGCTCACCGGGACAGGTCAACAATGAGCAGTTCTTC. This sequence encodes CASSPGQVNNEQFF.

This clonotype occurred many times. The junction does not match germline at one end; this may be a read error. The rearrangement links TRBV7-6 to TRBJ1-4, with 7 bases identical to TRBD1. The CDR3 runs 16 residues. Germline-derived CDR1 and CDR2 are SGHVS and FNYEAQ. In nucleotides, the CDR3 is TGTGCCAGCAGCCAGAGAGCGGACAGGAGTCATGAAGAACTGTTTTTT. Protein: CASSQRADRSHEELFF.

The table lists this clonotype with many counts. The gene calls are TRBV5-1 and TRBJ2-2, with D possibly being TRBD1 or TRBD2 (6 bases each). This CDR3 comprises 16 residues. The V gene lost 3 bases and the J gene lost 2 bases, with 14 bases spanning the gap. Germline-derived CDR1 and CDR2 are SGHRS and YFSETQ. CDR3 sequence (DNA): TGCGCCAGCAGCTGGGGGGCCGGGAGCAACACCGGGGAGCTGTTTTTT. It yields the protein CASSWGAGSNTGELFF.

This clonotype has a count of ten or more. This chain connects TRBV28 to TRBJ1-1, with TRBD1 as a possible D gene (5 bases). The germline CDR1 and CDR2 sequences are MDHEN and SYDVKM. Trimming pared 6 bases from V and 0 bases from J, leaving 11 bases between. The CDR3 spans 14 residues. The CDR3 DNA is TGTGCCAGCAGCACCGGGGGGATGAACACTGAAGCTTTCTTT. This translates into CASSTGGMNTEAFF.

This chain links TRBV6-1 with TRBJ1-1, with a weak D call TRBD1 (6 bases). This CDR3 is built from 13 residues. Germline values: CDR1 MNHNS, CDR2 SASEGT. V shed 7 bases and J shed 4 bases, with 13 bases lying between them. CDR3 loop: CASTGARGTEAFF. The CDR3 nucleotides are TGTGCCAGCACAGGGGCGAGGGGCACTGAAGCTTTCTTT.

This clonotype appeared many times. This rearrangement joins TRBV27 to TRBJ2-1; D is undetermined. Looked up from germline, CDR1 is MNHEY and CDR2 is SMNVEV (reference sequence). V was pared by 6 bases and J by 7 bases, with 4 bases between. The CDR3 sequence is 10 residues long. Here the CDR3 reads CASRGNEQFF. DNA for the CDR3: TGTGCCAGCAGGGGGAATGAGCAGTTCTTC.

In this sample, this clonotype turned up many times. The chain combines TRBV4-1 with TRBJ2-3; 9 positions agree with TRBD1. The CDR3 totals 16 residues. V shed 0 bases and J 2 bases; nucleotides not matched to a gene: 3. Per germline, CDR1 MGHRA and CDR2 YSYEKL. CDR3 sequence: CASSQEGTGLTDTQYF. CDR3 coding DNA: TGCGCCAGCAGCCAAGAAGGGACAGGGCTCACAGATACGCAGTATTTT.

This clonotype has a count of ten or more. The CDR3, as DNA: TGCGCCAGCAGCTTGGACAGGCGTGCGGAGACCCAGTACTTC. Residues: CASSLDRRAETQYF. This chain links TRBV5-1 with TRBJ2-5, with a tentative D call TRBD1 (5 bases). CDR3 size: 14 residues. Germline CDR1 and CDR2: SGHRS and YFSETQ. V gave up 0 bases and J gave up 5 bases, with 11 bases separating them. Full variable domain (outside the CDR3, taken from reference TRBV5-1 and TRBJ2-5): KAGVTQTPRYLIKTRGQQVTLSCSPISGHRSVSWYQQTPGQGLQFLFEYFSETQRNKGNFPGRFSGRQFSNSRSEMNVSTLELGDSALYLCASSLDRRAETQYFGPGTRLLVL.

There are a few counts of this clonotype. The chain joins TRBV6-1 to TRBJ2-5; 7 bases are shared with TRBD1. The J call may be in error: the DNA end matches TRBJ2-1 better. The germline V gene has CDR1 MNHNS and CDR2 SASEGT. The CDR3 length is 17 residues. As DNA, the CDR3 is TGTGCCAGCAGCACCCGGAGGAAAGGGGGCTTGGACAATGAGCAGTTCTTC. Amino acids: CASSTRRKGGLDNEQFF.